This TCR beta chain was identified during a study of Ad26.COV2.S vaccination and SARS-CoV-2 variants. For the study at large: Sample donor was a member of the COV1001 Ad26.COV2.S trial arm. Study outcomes and limitations: The study found higher spike-specific TCR breadth in vaccine than placebo recipients. Measurement of non-spike TCR breadth gave similar results in vaccine and placebo recipients.

This CDR3 has 13 residues. Trimming took off 5 bases at V and 5 bases at J, with 12 bases between the two ends. Germline values: CDR1 LNHNV, CDR2 YYDKDF (reference sequence). A note on this clone: The target antigen is unknown.

The method was immunoSEQ multiplex PCR; TCRdb's version includes in-frame clones alone and lacks a portion of them. The sample has about 350,000 clones, around nine tenths seen once. Stated treatment: some 20 received Ad26.COV2.S at low or high dose, single or two shots; about 5 received placebo; per-sample allocation not given. Sampling was performed 63 days after the first vaccine or placebo injection. An adult donor aged 18-55 years was enrolled in Boston. This sequence originates from a person between 18 and 59 years old who received the Ad26.COV2.S COVID-19 vaccine or a placebo. The rearrangement links TRBV15 to TRBJ1-1; D is possibly TRBD1 (5 bases). Sequences were derived from peripheral blood, sampled in a trial of Ad26.COV2.S vaccine versus placebo. The CDR3 reads CATSSEGQTEAFF. Written as DNA, the CDR3 is TGTGCCACCAGCTCGGAGGGGCAGACTGAAGCTTTCTTT.